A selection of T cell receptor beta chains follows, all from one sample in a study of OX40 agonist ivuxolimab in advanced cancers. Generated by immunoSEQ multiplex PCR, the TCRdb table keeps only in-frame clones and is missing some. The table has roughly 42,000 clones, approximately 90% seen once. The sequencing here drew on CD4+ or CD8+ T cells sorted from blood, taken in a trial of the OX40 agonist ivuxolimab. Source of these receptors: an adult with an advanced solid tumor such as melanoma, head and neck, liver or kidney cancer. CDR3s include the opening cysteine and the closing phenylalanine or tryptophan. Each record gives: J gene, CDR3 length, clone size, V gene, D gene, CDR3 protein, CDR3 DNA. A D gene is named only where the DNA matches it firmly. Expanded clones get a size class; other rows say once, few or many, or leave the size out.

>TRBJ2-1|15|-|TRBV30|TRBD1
CAWSLARTGGNEQFF
TGTGCCTGGAGCCTTGCTAGGACAGGAGGAAATGAGCAGTTCTTC
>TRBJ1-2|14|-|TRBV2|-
CASSEVGGFNGYTF
TGTGCCAGCAGTGAAGTAGGGGGGTTCAATGGCTACACCTTC
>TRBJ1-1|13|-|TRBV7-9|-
CASTLGENTEAFF
TGTGCCAGCACCCTAGGGGAGAACACTGAAGCTTTCTTT
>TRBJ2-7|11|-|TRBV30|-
CASSSSYEQYF
TGTGCCTCGAGTAGCTCCTACGAGCAGTACTTC
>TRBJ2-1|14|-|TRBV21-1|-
CASSKEGGNNEQFF
TGTGCCAGCAGCAAAGAAGGGGGCAACAATGAGCAGTTCTTC
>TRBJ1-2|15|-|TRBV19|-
CASSIVGRPAYGYTF
TGTGCCAGTAGTATAGTAGGCAGGCCAGCGTATGGCTACACCTTC
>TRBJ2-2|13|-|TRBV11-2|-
CASSFYLAGELFF
TGTGCCAGCAGCTTTTATCTCGCCGGGGAGCTGTTTTTT
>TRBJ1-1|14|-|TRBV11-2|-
CASSSTNTNTEAFF
TGTGCCAGCAGCTCGACAAATACGAACACTGAAGCTTTCTTT
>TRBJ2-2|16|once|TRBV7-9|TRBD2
CASLKLAGGPTGELFF
TGTGCCAGCCTCAAACTAGCGGGAGGGCCCACCGGGGAGCTGTTTTTT
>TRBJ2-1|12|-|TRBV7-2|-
CASSYSRNEQFF
TGTGCCAGCAGTTATTCCCGCAATGAGCAGTTCTTC
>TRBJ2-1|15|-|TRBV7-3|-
CASSLRESSYNEQFF
TGTGCCAGCAGCTTAAGAGAGAGCTCCTACAATGAGCAGTTCTTC
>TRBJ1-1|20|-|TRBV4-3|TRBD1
CASSQEGGIGTGIMNTEAFF
TGCGCCAGCAGCCAAGAGGGCGGGATTGGGACAGGGATTATGAACACTGAAGCTTTCTTT
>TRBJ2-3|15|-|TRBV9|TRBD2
CASSEGSGSTDTQYF
TGTGCCAGCAGCGAGGGTAGCGGGAGCACAGATACGCAGTATTTT
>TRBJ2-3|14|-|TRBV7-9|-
CASSPRGLGDTQYF
TGTGCCAGCAGCCCGCGAGGACTCGGGGATACGCAGTATTTT
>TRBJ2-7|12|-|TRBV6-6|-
CASLDSSYEQYF
TGTGCCAGCCTCGATAGCTCCTACGAGCAGTACTTC
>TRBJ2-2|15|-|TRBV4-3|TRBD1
CASSYDRANTGELFF
TGCGCCAGCAGCTACGACAGGGCGAACACCGGGGAGCTGTTTTTT
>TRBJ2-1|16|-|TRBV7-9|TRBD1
CASSSNQGAPNNEQFF
TGTGCCAGCAGCTCTAACCAGGGGGCCCCTAACAATGAGCAGTTCTTC
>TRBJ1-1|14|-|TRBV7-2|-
CASSPTGGRTEAFF
TGTGCCAGCAGCCCAACGGGGGGACGCACTGAAGCTTTCTTT
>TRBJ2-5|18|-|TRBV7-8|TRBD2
CASSFPGLAGGIQETQYF
TGTGCCAGCAGCTTCCCGGGACTAGCGGGAGGGATACAAGAGACCCAGTACTTC
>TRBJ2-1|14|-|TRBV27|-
CASSPAVLVGEQFF
TGTGCCAGCAGTCCGGCGGTTTTGGTGGGTGAGCAGTTCTTC
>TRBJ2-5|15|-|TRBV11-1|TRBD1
CASSWETGGGETQYF
TGTGCCAGCAGCTGGGAGACAGGGGGCGGCGAGACCCAGTACTTC
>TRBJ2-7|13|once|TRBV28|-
CASSFSSRYEQYF
TGTGCCAGCAGTTTCAGTTCAAGATACGAGCAGTACTTC
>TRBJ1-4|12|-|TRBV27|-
CASSFDRRKLFF
TGTGCCAGCAGTTTTGACAGGCGAAAACTGTTTTTT
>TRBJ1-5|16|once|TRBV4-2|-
CASSQDAGTKDQPQHF
TGTGCCAGCAGCCAAGATGCCGGGACAAAGGATCAGCCCCAGCATTTT
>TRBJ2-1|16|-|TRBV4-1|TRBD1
CASSQYRGRVDNEQFF
TGCGCCAGCAGCCAATACAGGGGGCGAGTGGACAATGAGCAGTTCTTC
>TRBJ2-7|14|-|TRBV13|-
CASSPRQGGGEQYF
TGTGCCAGCAGCCCAAGACAGGGAGGCGGCGAGCAGTACTTC
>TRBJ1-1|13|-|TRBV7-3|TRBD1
CASRLTGDTEAFF
TGTGCCAGCAGGTTGACAGGGGACACTGAAGCTTTCTTT